A selection of T cell receptor beta chains follows, all from one sample in a study of T cell responses to AZD1222 COVID-19 vaccine. Sequencing was performed with immunoSEQ multiplex PCR; in TCRdb, only in-frame clones are kept and a portion is missing. The data contain about 130,000 clones, roughly 90% of them seen just once; the ten biggest clones take up 2.5% to 3%. This material consisted of peripheral blood, taken on day 0 of AZD1222 vaccination. The receptors originated from an adult in good health. CDR3s include the opening cysteine and the closing phenylalanine or tryptophan. Each record gives: clone size, J gene, V gene, D gene, CDR3 DNA, CDR3 protein. A D gene is named only where the DNA matches it firmly. A row's size may be missing; if present it is once, few, many or a size class.

clone_size: once; j_call: TRBJ2-3; v_call: TRBV21-1; d_call: -; cdr3_nt: TGTGCCATCCGGGGACAGTCCACAGATACGCAGTATTTT; cdr3_aa: CAIRGQSTDTQYF
clone_size: once; j_call: TRBJ2-5; v_call: TRBV5-1; d_call: -; cdr3_nt: TGCGCCAGCAGCTGGGGAGTCCAAGAGACCCAGTACTTC; cdr3_aa: CASSWGVQETQYF
clone_size: -; j_call: TRBJ1-4; v_call: TRBV5-1; d_call: -; cdr3_nt: TGCGCCAGCAGCTTGGACTCTGGGAATGAAAAACTGTTTTTT; cdr3_aa: CASSLDSGNEKLFF
clone_size: -; j_call: TRBJ1-5; v_call: TRBV6-4; d_call: TRBD1; cdr3_nt: TGTGCCAGCAGGGCCGCAGGACAGGGTTGGTACCACAATCAGCCCCAGCATTTT; cdr3_aa: CASRAAGQGWYHNQPQHF
clone_size: -; j_call: TRBJ1-5; v_call: TRBV6-1; d_call: TRBD1; cdr3_nt: TGTGCCAGCAGTGCTTCCCCCCAGGGGGCAGGTCAGCCCCAGCATTTT; cdr3_aa: CASSASPQGAGQPQHF
clone_size: -; j_call: TRBJ1-3; v_call: TRBV18; d_call: TRBD1; cdr3_nt: TGTGCCAGCTCAGGAAGGACAGGGCCCGGAAACACCATATATTTT; cdr3_aa: CASSGRTGPGNTIYF
clone_size: once; j_call: TRBJ1-5; v_call: TRBV3-1/TRBV3-2; d_call: -; cdr3_nt: TGTGCCAGCAGCCAACAGGGCATGAGTCAGCCCCAGCATTTT; cdr3_aa: CASSQQGMSQPQHF
clone_size: once; j_call: TRBJ2-7; v_call: TRBV4-2; d_call: TRBD2; cdr3_nt: TGTGCCAGCAGCCAAGTAATGACTAGCGGGAGCCTTGAGCAGTACTTC; cdr3_aa: CASSQVMTSGSLEQYF
clone_size: few; j_call: TRBJ2-7; v_call: TRBV7-2; d_call: -; cdr3_nt: TGTGCCAGCAGCTTATTCTCGGGTAGTCAGGGTTTCTCCTACGAGCAGTACTTC; cdr3_aa: CASSLFSGSQGFSYEQYF
clone_size: -; j_call: TRBJ1-6; v_call: TRBV14; d_call: -; cdr3_nt: TGTGCCAGCAGCCAAGGGCCCGGGTTGATCGGGAATTCACCCCTCCACTTT; cdr3_aa: CASSQGPGLIGNSPLHF
clone_size: once; j_call: TRBJ1-1; v_call: TRBV29-1; d_call: -; cdr3_nt: TGCAGCGTTGTAGTTTGGGGGTCTGAAGCTTTCTTT; cdr3_aa: CSVVVWGSEAFF
clone_size: once; j_call: TRBJ2-2; v_call: TRBV7-2; d_call: -; cdr3_nt: TGTGCCAGCAGGGCCGCGGCGGGAACCGGGGAGCTGTTTTTT; cdr3_aa: CASRAAAGTGELFF
clone_size: -; j_call: TRBJ2-6; v_call: TRBV5-4; d_call: -; cdr3_nt: TGTGCCAGCAGCTTGGGGGGCTCTGGGGCCAACGTCCTGACTTTC; cdr3_aa: CASSLGGSGANVLTF
clone_size: -; j_call: TRBJ2-7; v_call: TRBV5-4; d_call: TRBD1; cdr3_nt: TGTGCCAGCAGCACCAGACAGGGGGACTACGAGCAGTACTTC; cdr3_aa: CASSTRQGDYEQYF
clone_size: -; j_call: TRBJ1-2; v_call: TRBV7-8; d_call: -; cdr3_nt: TGTGCCAGCAGCAGATTGGGGGGGCCGAACTATGGCTACACCTTC; cdr3_aa: CASSRLGGPNYGYTF
clone_size: -; j_call: TRBJ2-3; v_call: TRBV7-2; d_call: -; cdr3_nt: TGTGCCAGCAGGTTCGTCAGCGTGGGGAGCTCAGATACGCAGTATTTT; cdr3_aa: CASRFVSVGSSDTQYF
clone_size: -; j_call: TRBJ2-2; v_call: TRBV6-4; d_call: TRBD2; cdr3_nt: TGTGCCAGCAGGCGGGAGCTCGACACCGGGGAGCTGTTTTTT; cdr3_aa: CASRRELDTGELFF
clone_size: -; j_call: TRBJ1-3; v_call: TRBV5-5; d_call: -; cdr3_nt: TGTGCCAGCAGCTTGTTTACCGACCTCTCTGGAAACACCATATATTTT; cdr3_aa: CASSLFTDLSGNTIYF
clone_size: -; j_call: TRBJ1-2; v_call: TRBV6-5; d_call: TRBD1; cdr3_nt: TGTGCCAGCAGCCGGGACAGGCGTGGCTACACCTTC; cdr3_aa: CASSRDRRGYTF
clone_size: -; j_call: TRBJ1-1; v_call: TRBV11-2; d_call: -; cdr3_nt: TGTGCCAGCAGCTTACGGTTGAACACTGAAGCTTTCTTT; cdr3_aa: CASSLRLNTEAFF
clone_size: -; j_call: TRBJ1-1; v_call: TRBV6-5; d_call: -; cdr3_nt: TGTGCCAGCAGGGAGACAGGCCCCACTGAAGCTTTCTTT; cdr3_aa: CASRETGPTEAFF